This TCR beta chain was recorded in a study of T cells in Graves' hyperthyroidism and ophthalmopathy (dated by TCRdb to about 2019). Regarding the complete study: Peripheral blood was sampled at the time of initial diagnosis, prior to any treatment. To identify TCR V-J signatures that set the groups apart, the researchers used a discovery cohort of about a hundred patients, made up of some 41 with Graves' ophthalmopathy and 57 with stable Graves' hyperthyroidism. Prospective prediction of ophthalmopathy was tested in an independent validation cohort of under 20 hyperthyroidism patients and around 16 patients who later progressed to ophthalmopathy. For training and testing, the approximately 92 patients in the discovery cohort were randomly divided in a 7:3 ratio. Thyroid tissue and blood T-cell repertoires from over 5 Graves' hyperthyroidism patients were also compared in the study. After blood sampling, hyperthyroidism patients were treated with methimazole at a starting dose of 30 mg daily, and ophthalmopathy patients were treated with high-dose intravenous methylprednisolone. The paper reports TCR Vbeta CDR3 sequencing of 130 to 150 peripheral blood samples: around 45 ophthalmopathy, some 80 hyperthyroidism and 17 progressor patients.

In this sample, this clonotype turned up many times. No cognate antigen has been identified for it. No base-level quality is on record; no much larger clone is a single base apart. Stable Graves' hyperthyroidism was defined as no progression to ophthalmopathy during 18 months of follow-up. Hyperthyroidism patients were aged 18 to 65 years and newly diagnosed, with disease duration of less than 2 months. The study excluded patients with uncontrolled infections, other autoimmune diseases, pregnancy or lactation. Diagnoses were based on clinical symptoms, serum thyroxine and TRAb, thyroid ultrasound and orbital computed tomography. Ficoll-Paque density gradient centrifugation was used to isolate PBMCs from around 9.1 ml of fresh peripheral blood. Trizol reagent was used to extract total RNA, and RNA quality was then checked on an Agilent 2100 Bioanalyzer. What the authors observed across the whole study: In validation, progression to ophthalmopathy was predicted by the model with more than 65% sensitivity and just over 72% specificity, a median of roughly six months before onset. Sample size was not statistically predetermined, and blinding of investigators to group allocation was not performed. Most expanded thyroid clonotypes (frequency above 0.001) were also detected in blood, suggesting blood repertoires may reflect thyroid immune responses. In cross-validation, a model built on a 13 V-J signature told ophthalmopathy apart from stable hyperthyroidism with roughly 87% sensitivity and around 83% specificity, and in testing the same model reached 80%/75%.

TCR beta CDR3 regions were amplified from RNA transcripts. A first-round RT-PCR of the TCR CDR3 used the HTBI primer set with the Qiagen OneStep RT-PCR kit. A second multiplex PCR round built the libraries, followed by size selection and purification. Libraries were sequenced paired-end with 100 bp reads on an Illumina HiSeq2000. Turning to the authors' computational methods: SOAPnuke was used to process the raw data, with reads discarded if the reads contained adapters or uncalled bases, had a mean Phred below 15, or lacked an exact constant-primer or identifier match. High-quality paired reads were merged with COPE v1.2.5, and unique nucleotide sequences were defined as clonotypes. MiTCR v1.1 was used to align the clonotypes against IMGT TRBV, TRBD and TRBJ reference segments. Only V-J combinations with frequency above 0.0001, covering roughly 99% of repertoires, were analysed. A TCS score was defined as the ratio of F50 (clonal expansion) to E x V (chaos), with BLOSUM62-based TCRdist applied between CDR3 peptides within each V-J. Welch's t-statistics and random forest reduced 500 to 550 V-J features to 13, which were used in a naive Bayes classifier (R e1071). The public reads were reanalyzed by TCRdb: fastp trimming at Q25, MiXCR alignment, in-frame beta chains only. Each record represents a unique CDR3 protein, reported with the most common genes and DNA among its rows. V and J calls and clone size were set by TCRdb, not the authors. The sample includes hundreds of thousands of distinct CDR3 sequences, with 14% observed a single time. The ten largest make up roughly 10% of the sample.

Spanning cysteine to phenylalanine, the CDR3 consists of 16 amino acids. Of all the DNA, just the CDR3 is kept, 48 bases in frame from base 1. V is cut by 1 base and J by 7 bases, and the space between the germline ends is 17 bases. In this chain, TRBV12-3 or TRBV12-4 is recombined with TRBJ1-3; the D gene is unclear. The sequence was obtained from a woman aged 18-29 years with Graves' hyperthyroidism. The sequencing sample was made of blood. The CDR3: CASSLDISTARNTIYF. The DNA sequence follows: TGTGCCAGCAGTTTAGATATCAGTACTGCGCGGAACACCATATATTTT.